What follows are 29 T cell receptor beta chains derived from one specimen sequenced in a study of T cell changes during pregnancy in multiple sclerosis. TCRdb's table, derived via immunoSEQ multiplex PCR, lists solely in-frame clones and lacks some. The top ten hold approximately 3.3% of the sample, which has tens of thousands of clones, about 94% seen once. Material: CD8+ T cells from peripheral blood mononuclear cells, obtained in the second trimester of pregnancy. These receptors all come from a female donor with multiple sclerosis, enrolled in a pregnancy study.

The J gene is TRBJ2-3, the V gene TRBV5-1, with 8 positions matching TRBD2. The CDR3 covers 15 residues. V dropped 4 bases and J dropped 1; count of bases not matched to a gene: 5. In germline, CDR1 is SGHRS, CDR2 YFSETQ. CDR3 nucleotide sequence: TGCGCCAGCAGCCGGGGGGGCCGGGGCACAGATACGCAGTATTTT. It translates to CASSRGGRGTDTQYF.

The chain carries TRBV30 and TRBJ2-1, with 7 bases lining up with TRBD1. Germline-derived CDR1 and CDR2 are GTSNPN and SVGIG (reference sequence). The V segment lost 2 bases and the J segment 8 bases; nucleotides outside the gene matches: 6. This CDR3 has 13 residues. The CDR3 here is CAWSLRGGDEQFF. As DNA, the CDR3 is TGTGCCTGGAGTCTAAGAGGGGGCGATGAGCAGTTCTTC.

The chain employs TRBV5-6 and TRBJ2-2; TRBD1 aligns across 10 bases. The trim removed 3 bases at V and 6 bases at J, leaving 2 bases unmatched. CDR1 and CDR2 from the germline V gene are SGHDT and YYEEEE. The CDR3 is 14 amino acids. CDR3 sequence reads: CASSWGTGAGELFF. As DNA, the CDR3 is TGTGCCAGCAGCTGGGGGACAGGGGCCGGGGAGCTGTTTTTT.

This chain links TRBV27 with TRBJ1-5; 7 positions match TRBD1. Germline loops: CDR1 MNHEY, CDR2 SMNVEV (reference sequence). The V and J ends lost 7 bases and 2 bases, in that order; junction bases with no gene match: 11. CDR3 length: 16 residues. DNA of the CDR3: TGTGCCAGCAAAAAAGATGCAGGGGGAGGCAATCAGCCCCAGCATTTT. Translation: CASKKDAGGGNQPQHF.

The genes are TRBV5-4 and TRBJ2-5, with 11 bases fitting TRBD2. The germline CDR1 and CDR2 sequences are SGHNT and YYREEE (reference sequence). There are 15 residues in the CDR3. Trimming removed 3 bases from V and 5 bases from J; junction bases left unmatched: 6. The CDR3 sequence is CASSSRLAGLETQYF. In DNA form, the CDR3 reads TGTGCCAGCAGCTCCAGACTAGCGGGATTGGAGACCCAGTACTTC.

This chain links TRBV29-1 with TRBJ1-1, with 7 nucleotides matching TRBD1. The J segment lost 7 bases and the V segment lost 0 bases, leaving 11 bases of the junction unmatched. The CDR3 extends over 15 amino acids. Germline assignment: CDR1 SQVTM and CDR2 ANQGSEA. This CDR3 is CSVEDPRTGPSEAFF. Written as DNA, the CDR3 is TGCAGCGTTGAAGATCCCCGGACAGGCCCTAGTGAAGCTTTCTTT.

This chain joins TRBV19 and TRBJ2-1, with 9 nucleotides matching TRBD2. This CDR3 comprises 14 residues. V trimming: 2 bases; J trimming: 4 bases; junction bases outside the gene matches: 0. Per the germline V gene, CDR1 is LNHDA and CDR2 is SQIVND (reference sequence). Here the CDR3 reads CASSITSGYNEQFF. In nucleotides, the CDR3 is TGTGCCAGTAGTATAACTAGCGGGTACAATGAGCAGTTCTTC.

V usage is TRBV4-1 and J usage is TRBJ2-7; TRBD2 agrees at 7 bases. This CDR3 comprises 14 residues. V shed 0 bases and J 6 bases; nucleotides not matched to a gene: 5. The germline V gene encodes CDR1 MGHRA and CDR2 YSYEKL. DNA of the CDR3: TGCGCCAGCAGCCAAGAAGAGGGGAGGGGCGAGCAGTACTTC. Its protein is CASSQEEGRGEQYF.

The V gene is TRBV7-2, the J gene TRBJ2-7, with D maybe TRBD2 (6 bases). Trimming pared 3 bases from V and 0 bases from J, leaving 12 bases between. Germline CDR1 SGHTA, CDR2 FQGNSA. There are 15 residues in the CDR3. CDR3 DNA: TGTGCCAGCAGCTTTGGCGGGGATAGCTCCTACGAGCAGTACTTC. Amino acids: CASSFGGDSSYEQYF.

This rearrangement joins TRBV18 to TRBJ2-2; 8 nucleotides align to TRBD1. Germline V gene lookup returns CDR1 KGHSH and CDR2 LQKENI. This CDR3 region has 16 residues. V trimming: 5 bases; J trimming: 4 bases; junction bases outside the gene matches: 9. This CDR3 reads CASSSLSGGTTGELFF. CDR3 sequence (DNA): TGTGCCAGCTCATCGCTATCAGGGGGCACCACCGGGGAGCTGTTTTTT.

This sequence joins TRBV11-2 and TRBJ2-7; TRBD1 matches 8 bases. Germline trimming cut 3 bases from V and 3 bases from J; bases unmatched to any gene: 1. This CDR3 is 13 amino acids long. Germline loops: CDR1 SGHAT, CDR2 FQNNGV. This CDR3 reads CASSFGTGYEQYF. CDR3 nucleotides: TGTGCCAGCAGCTTCGGGACAGGCTACGAGCAGTACTTC.

The V and J genes are TRBV15 and TRBJ2-1; 14 bases match TRBD2. From germline, CDR1 is LNHNV and CDR2 YYDKDF (reference sequence). J was trimmed by 7 bases and V by 5 bases; bases with no gene match: 7. This CDR3 is built from 16 residues. In nucleotides, the CDR3 is TGTGCCACCAGCTCTGGGACTAGCGGGAGATTGAATGAGCAGTTCTTC. It encodes CATSSGTSGRLNEQFF.

This rearrangement joins TRBV11-2 to TRBJ1-2; the match to TRBD1 covers 9 bases. There are 14 residues in the CDR3. Germline V gives CDR1 SGHAT, CDR2 FQNNGV. V shed 4 bases and J 2 bases; nucleotides not matched to a gene: 2. CDR3 loop: CASSYDRGNYGYTF. DNA for the CDR3: TGTGCCAGCAGCTATGACAGGGGGAACTATGGCTACACCTTC.

The V call is TRBV6-4, the J call TRBJ2-1; the match to TRBD2 covers 8 bases. This CDR3 comprises 15 residues. Germline V gives CDR1 MRHNA, CDR2 SNTAGT. Trimming at V came to 0 bases and at J to 8 bases, leaving 6 bases not matched to a gene. CDR3 in amino acids: CASSDSTLAGDEQFF. The CDR3 DNA reads as TGTGCCAGCAGTGACTCGACCCTAGCGGGCGATGAGCAGTTCTTC.

This clone showed up just once. The rearrangement uses TRBV28 and TRBJ2-7; TRBD1 might be the D (6 bases). V shed 3 bases and J shed 0 bases, with 12 bases lying between them. The CDR3 sequence is 15 residues long. CDR1 is MDHEN, CDR2 SYDVKM, per germline. This chain's CDR3 is CASSFQGNPSYEQYF. The CDR3 DNA reads TGTGCCAGCAGTTTTCAGGGGAATCCCTCCTACGAGCAGTACTTC.

This chain uses TRBV5-1 with TRBJ2-5, with 10 bases matching TRBD2. The CDR3 totals 17 residues. V lost 0 bases and J lost 2; bases outside the gene matches: 7. Germline values: CDR1 SGHRS, CDR2 YFSETQ. The CDR3 reads CASSLAVAGGQQETQYF. The CDR3 region has the DNA TGCGCCAGCAGCTTGGCGGTAGCGGGAGGCCAACAAGAGACCCAGTACTTC.

This clone appeared a few times. The V gene is TRBV7-2, the J gene TRBJ2-7; D ambiguous. Trimming shortened V by 6 bases and J by 2 bases, and 8 bases separated the two germline ends. Per germline, CDR1 SGHTA and CDR2 FQGNSA. The CDR3 sequence is 12 residues long. As DNA, the CDR3 is TGTGCCAGCAGTTTCTATACCTACGAGCAGTACTTC. It is translated as CASSFYTYEQYF.

The chain couples TRBV9 to TRBJ2-1, with 8 bases aligning to TRBD2. Germline V CDR1 and CDR2: SGDLS, YYNGEE. The V and J ends lost 0 bases and 2 bases, in that order; junction bases with no gene match: 7. The CDR3 runs to 17 residues. The DNA of the CDR3 is TGTGCCAGCAGCGTAGACCAGCGGGAGAACGCCTACAATGAGCAGTTCTTC. Translation: CASSVDQRENAYNEQFF.

V usage is TRBV5-4 and J usage is TRBJ2-3; no definite D call. CDR3 length: 12 amino acids. CDR1 is SGHNT, CDR2 YYREEE, per germline (reference sequence). V lost 4 bases and J 3 bases, leaving 6 bases between the germline ends. CDR3 sequence: CASSDITDTQYF. In DNA form, the CDR3 reads TGTGCCAGCAGCGACATAACAGATACGCAGTATTTT.

The genes are TRBV6-5 and TRBJ2-1; TRBD2 matches 7 bases. CDR3 length: 15 residues. V lost 5 bases and J lost 6; bases outside the gene matches: 10. The germline CDR1 and CDR2 sequences are MNHEY and SVGAGI. This chain's CDR3 is CASSVGRQGRNEQFF. The CDR3 nucleotides read TGTGCCAGCAGTGTCGGGAGGCAAGGTCGCAATGAGCAGTTCTTC.

The V gene is TRBV6-5, the J gene TRBJ2-7; D may be TRBD2 (5 bases). Germline V CDR1 and CDR2: MNHEY, SVGAGI. CDR3 length: 14 residues. Trimming removed 2 bases at V and 3 bases at J, with 11 bases between. As DNA, the CDR3 is TGTGCCAGCAGTTACGCCGGGGATTACTACGAGCAGTACTTC. Its translation: CASSYAGDYYEQYF.

The chain has TRBV2 and TRBJ2-2; D call uncertain. The CDR3 runs to 15 residues. Per the germline V gene, CDR1 is SNHLY and CDR2 is FYNNEI. Trimming stripped 2 bases from V and 1 base from J, with 8 bases between. CDR3 nucleotides: TGTGCCAGCAGTGAATTGCGGAGGAACACCGGGGAGCTGTTTTTT. This codes for CASSELRRNTGELFF.

This clone was observed a few times. The gene calls are TRBV19 and TRBJ1-1; unclear D gene. V shed 7 bases and J shed 5 bases, with 11 bases lying between them. The CDR3 has 12 amino acids. Germline assignment: CDR1 LNHDA and CDR2 SQIVND (reference sequence). As DNA, the CDR3 is TGTGCCAGTAAAATCGGGGAGACTGAAGCTTTCTTT. Its translation: CASKIGETEAFF.

This clone was found a few times. The gene calls are TRBV2 and TRBJ1-2; 9 nucleotides match TRBD1. Germline V gene sequence: CDR1 SNHLY, CDR2 FYNNEI. V was clipped by 7 bases and J by 6 bases; unmatched bases: 6. The CDR3 consists of 13 residues. This chain's CDR3 is CASTGTGFDGYTF. The CDR3 DNA reads as TGTGCCAGCACCGGGACAGGGTTTGATGGCTACACCTTC.

V is TRBV7-8 and J is TRBJ2-3, with 10 bases identical to TRBD2. V lost 0 bases, J lost 4 bases, and 13 bases stayed unmatched. The germline gives CDR1 SGHVS, CDR2 FQNEAQ. The CDR3 runs to 19 residues. The CDR3 protein is CASSLARFPKREGPDTQYF. CDR3 DNA: TGTGCCAGCAGCTTAGCCCGGTTCCCTAAGCGGGAGGGCCCAGATACGCAGTATTTT.

CDR3 sequence reads: CASRGVAGTTYEQYF. The CDR3 region has the DNA TGTGCCAGTAGGGGAGTGGCGGGAACTACCTACGAGCAGTACTTC. This chain uses TRBV19 with TRBJ2-7, with D perhaps TRBD2 (6 bases). The V end was cut by 6 bases, the J end by 2 bases, with 17 bases between. Germline CDR1 reads LNHDA; CDR2 reads SQIVND (reference sequence). This CDR3 spans 15 amino acids.

The chain employs TRBV19 and TRBJ1-5, with TRBD1 matching 7 bases. Germline assignment: CDR1 LNHDA and CDR2 SQIVND (reference sequence). The V segment lost 1 base and the J segment 4 bases; nucleotides outside the gene matches: 1. This CDR3 comprises 14 residues. CDR3 DNA sequence: TGTGCCAGTAGTATAGCAGGGGGGAATCAGCCCCAGCATTTT. This gives the protein CASSIAGGNQPQHF.

The chain recombines TRBV19 with TRBJ2-4, with D possibly matching TRBD1 (5 bases). Germline V gene lookup returns CDR1 LNHDA and CDR2 SQIVND (reference sequence). This CDR3 is 17 amino acids long. The ends were cut back, 7 bases at V and 0 bases at J, with 19 bases in the middle. CDR3 coding DNA: TGTGCCAGTAAGGGGCCCCCCGTCGCCATAGCCAAAAACATTCAGTACTTC. Its translation is CASKGPPVAIAKNIQYF.

In DNA, the CDR3 is TGTGCCAGCAGCCTACAGAGATCCTACGAGCAGTACTTC. Translating it yields CASSLQRSYEQYF. The V call is TRBV11-2, the J call TRBJ2-7; D not certain. Germline V gives CDR1 SGHAT, CDR2 FQNNGV. Trimming cost V 5 bases and J 1 base, with 9 bases left between them. The CDR3 totals 13 residues.